A selection of T cell receptor beta chains follows, all from one sample in a study of blood T cell repertoires in COVID-19. The repertoire was sequenced with immunoSEQ multiplex PCR; TCRdb's copy has only in-frame clones and lacks some. The sample holds about 170,000 clones, approximately 80% seen once. Specimen: peripheral blood. The receptors were sampled from a woman aged 35 to 49 with COVID-19, enrolled during active disease. CDR3s include the opening cysteine and the closing phenylalanine or tryptophan. A D gene is named only where the DNA matches it firmly. Not every row has a clone size; where given, it reads once, few, many or a size class.

CDR3 DNA	CDR3 protein	V gene	clone size	J gene	D gene
TGTGCCAGCTCACCAAAGGGAACAGGGGTTGGCTACACCTTC	CASSPKGTGVGYTF	TRBV18	NA	TRBJ1-2	TRBD1
TGTGCCAGCAGTCCCGGACTAGCGGAGCAAGAGACCCAGTACTTC	CASSPGLAEQETQYF	TRBV7-3	NA	TRBJ2-5	TRBD2
TGTGCCCGAGACCTAGGGCCGGCAGGGACAGATACGCAGTATTTT	CARDLGPAGTDTQYF	TRBV24-1	NA	TRBJ2-3	NA
TGTGCCAGCAGTGAATATAGTTTAGACAGGGGGAACACTGAAGCTTTCTTT	CASSEYSLDRGNTEAFF	TRBV25-1	NA	TRBJ1-1	TRBD1
TGTGCCAGCAGCTTAAACGTCGCGGAGACCCAGTACTTC	CASSLNVAETQYF	TRBV7-3	NA	TRBJ2-5	NA
TGTGCCAGCAGCGTCTCCGGGACTAGTAGTGATACGCAGTATTTT	CASSVSGTSSDTQYF	TRBV9	NA	TRBJ2-3	TRBD2
TGTGCCAGCAGCTTAGGGCCTAGCGGGGGGCCCTCTGGGGCCAACGTCCTGACTTTC	CASSLGPSGGPSGANVLTF	TRBV5-5	few	TRBJ2-6	TRBD2
TGTGCCAGTAGTGCAGAGGCTGAGGTTGGTGGCTACACCTTC	CASSAEAEVGGYTF	TRBV19	NA	TRBJ1-2	NA
TGTGCCAGTAAACCCTCCCGCAGGGGGGAGACCCAGTACTTC	CASKPSRRGETQYF	TRBV19	NA	TRBJ2-5	TRBD1
TGTGCCAGCAGCGTAGAACACAGGGGAGGAGGCTATGGCTACACCTTC	CASSVEHRGGGYGYTF	TRBV9	NA	TRBJ1-2	TRBD1
TGCGCCAGCAGCTTGGCCCAGGGATTAGGGCTGAACACTGAAGCTTTCTTT	CASSLAQGLGLNTEAFF	TRBV5-1	NA	TRBJ1-1	NA
TGTGCCAGCAGCTTGTTAAGGACAGGGCCCGGGGGGGAGACCCAGTACTTC	CASSLLRTGPGGETQYF	TRBV7-6	NA	TRBJ2-5	NA
TGCGCCAGCAGCTTGGATGGACAGGGCAAAAACATTCAGTACTTC	CASSLDGQGKNIQYF	TRBV5-1	NA	TRBJ2-4	TRBD1
TGTGCCAGCAGCACGCATCGACTGATTACCTCCTACAATGAGCAGTTCTTC	CASSTHRLITSYNEQFF	TRBV21-1	NA	TRBJ2-1	NA
TGTGCCAGCAGCGTAGGGGGGGTCGCGAACACTGAAGCTTTCTTT	CASSVGGVANTEAFF	TRBV9	NA	TRBJ1-1	NA
TGTGCCAGCAGCTTAGGAACAGGAATTAACTATGGCTACACCTTC	CASSLGTGINYGYTF	TRBV7-3	NA	TRBJ1-2	NA
TGTGCCAGCAGCAAACAGAGCGGGAGGGGCTACGAGCAGTACTTC	CASSKQSGRGYEQYF	TRBV11-2	NA	TRBJ2-7	TRBD2
TGCGCCAGCAGCTCTCGCGGGGGTCCTAGCACAGATACGCAGTATTTT	CASSSRGGPSTDTQYF	TRBV5-1	NA	TRBJ2-3	TRBD2
TGTGCCTGGAGTACCGGGGGTGGTGGCACTGAAGCTTTCTTT	CAWSTGGGGTEAFF	TRBV30	NA	TRBJ1-1	NA
TGTGCCAGCAGCCAAGATCCCCTGGGTCGTGACAGGGGGCTCCCCACAGATACGCAGTATTTT	CASSQDPLGRDRGLPTDTQYF	TRBV14	NA	TRBJ2-3	TRBD1
TGTGCCAGTAGTACTGGGACAGCCACTAATGAAAAACTGTTTTTT	CASSTGTATNEKLFF	TRBV19	NA	TRBJ1-4	TRBD1
TGCGCCAGCAGCCAAGATCCGGGTAATAGCAATCAGCCCCAGCATTTT	CASSQDPGNSNQPQHF	TRBV4-1	NA	TRBJ1-5	NA
TGTGCCAGCAGTGAAGTAGTAGGCTTACGGGGGGAGTATGGCTACACCTTC	CASSEVVGLRGEYGYTF	TRBV6-1	NA	TRBJ1-2	NA
TGTGCCAGCAGCGTCAGCCAGGGGGAGGGCTACACCTTC	CASSVSQGEGYTF	TRBV5-5	once	TRBJ1-2	TRBD1
TGTGCCAGTAGTATGGACAGGGTATACAATGAGCAGTTCTTC	CASSMDRVYNEQFF	TRBV19	NA	TRBJ2-1	TRBD1
TGTGCCAGTAGCCGCCCCATACATCTGGACAGAATTCAGCCCCAGCATTTT	CASSRPIHLDRIQPQHF	TRBV19	NA	TRBJ1-5	NA
TGTGCCAGCAGCCCCGACGGACTAGCTGGCAATGAGCAGTTCTTC	CASSPDGLAGNEQFF	TRBV7-6	NA	TRBJ2-1	TRBD2
TGTGCCAGCGGCCCCGCGGGACTGAACACCGGGGAGCTGTTTTTT	CASGPAGLNTGELFF	TRBV27	NA	TRBJ2-2	NA
TGCACCAGCAGCCTCTATGAGACCCAGTACTTC	CTSSLYETQYF	TRBV1	NA	TRBJ2-5	NA
TGTGCCAGCAGCCAAGCTGGCGGGGGGGCGGGGGATACGCAGTATTTT	CASSQAGGGAGDTQYF	TRBV4-2	NA	TRBJ2-3	TRBD2
TGTGCCAGCAGCCCCTCCGCCGGGACAGGCAATCAGCCCCAGCATTTT	CASSPSAGTGNQPQHF	TRBV4-2	NA	TRBJ1-5	TRBD1
TGTGCCAGCTCACCAAAGCAGGACACTGAAGCTTTCTTT	CASSPKQDTEAFF	TRBV18	NA	TRBJ1-1	NA
TGTGCCAGCAGCTTCCGGGACAGGGGGCGAAGTAACTATGGCTACACCTTC	CASSFRDRGRSNYGYTF	TRBV7-2	once	TRBJ1-2	TRBD1
TGTGCCAGCCAGGGGAACACCGGGGAGCTGTTTTTT	CASQGNTGELFF	TRBV5-4	NA	TRBJ2-2	NA
TGTGCCAGTAGTGGGGGCGGAGAGACCCAGTACTTC	CASSGGGETQYF	TRBV19	NA	TRBJ2-5	NA
TGTGCCAGCAGCTTTTTGCAGGGAGGTGATGGCTACACCTTC	CASSFLQGGDGYTF	TRBV5-5	NA	TRBJ1-2	NA
TGTGCCAGCAGTCTTACAGGGGGCAGGGATGGGGCCAACGTCCTGACTTTC	CASSLTGGRDGANVLTF	TRBV27	NA	TRBJ2-6	TRBD1
TGCGCCAGCAGCTTCGGGAGGGCGAACACCGGGGAGCTGTTTTTT	CASSFGRANTGELFF	TRBV4-1	NA	TRBJ2-2	TRBD2
TGTGCCAGCTCACCACTCCCCAGGGAGACCCAGTACTTC	CASSPLPRETQYF	TRBV18	NA	TRBJ2-5	NA
TGCAGTGCTAGTCCCATAACTAGCGGGAGTTTGAATGAGCAGTTCTTC	CSASPITSGSLNEQFF	TRBV20-1	NA	TRBJ2-1	TRBD2
TGCGCCAGCAGCCGTCAGGGGGACGCGGGGAATGAAAAACTGTTTTTT	CASSRQGDAGNEKLFF	TRBV4-1	NA	TRBJ1-4	TRBD1
TGTGCCAGCAGTGAACACGGGACTCCCGGCCGCTACGAGCAGTACTTC	CASSEHGTPGRYEQYF	TRBV2	NA	TRBJ2-7	NA
TGTGCCAGTAGTATATACACTAGTTATGAAAAACTGTTTTTT	CASSIYTSYEKLFF	TRBV19	once	TRBJ1-4	NA
TGTGCCAGCAGTAGGAGTAATGAGCAGTTCTTC	CASSRSNEQFF	TRBV6-5	NA	TRBJ2-1	NA
TGCGCCAGCAGCTTGATGGCTAGCGGGAGGCACACCGGGGAGCTGTTTTTT	CASSLMASGRHTGELFF	TRBV5-1	NA	TRBJ2-2	TRBD2
TGTGCCAGCAGCTTAAAGCGGACCGAAAAACTGTTTTTT	CASSLKRTEKLFF	TRBV7-2	NA	TRBJ1-4	NA
TGTGCCAGCAGCCCCGGGACAACAACTAATGAAAAACTGTTTTTT	CASSPGTTTNEKLFF	TRBV7-6	few	TRBJ1-4	NA
TGTGCCAGTAGTATATGGGGCGCCAAAAACATTCAGTACTTC	CASSIWGAKNIQYF	TRBV19	NA	TRBJ2-4	NA
TGTGCCAGCAGTGCGCAACTAGCCTTGTACGAGCAGTACTTC	CASSAQLALYEQYF	TRBV2	NA	TRBJ2-7	NA
TGTGCCACCAGCCCGACTAGCGGGGGGGCGGGCGGAGAGACCCAGTACTTC	CATSPTSGGAGGETQYF	TRBV15	NA	TRBJ2-5	TRBD2
TGCGCCAGCACAGTCCGATCTGATTTGACTAGCGGGAGGAACAATGAGCAGTTCTTC	CASTVRSDLTSGRNNEQFF	TRBV4-1	few	TRBJ2-1	TRBD2
TGTGCCACCCTAGCGGGGACCCACAATGAGCAGTTCTTC	CATLAGTHNEQFF	TRBV6-6	NA	TRBJ2-1	TRBD2
TGTGCCAGCAGACAAGACCTAGGCCTTGGGAATGAGCAGTTCTTC	CASRQDLGLGNEQFF	TRBV7-8	NA	TRBJ2-1	NA
TGTGCCAGCGGGCGTCCGGCGTACCAAGAGACCCAGTACTTC	CASGRPAYQETQYF	TRBV28	NA	TRBJ2-5	NA
TGTGCCAGTAAGGCAGGGGGGAGAGCGCGTGGTACGCAGTATTTT	CASKAGGRARGTQYF	TRBV6-5	once	TRBJ2-3	NA
TGCGCCAGCAGCCAAGAAGACGGGAGGTATAGTGAGCAGTTCTTC	CASSQEDGRYSEQFF	TRBV4-1	NA	TRBJ2-1	TRBD2
TGTGCCAGCAGCTTTCGACAGGGGCGGGAAAAACTGTTTTTT	CASSFRQGREKLFF	TRBV7-9	NA	TRBJ1-4	TRBD1